This T cell receptor beta chain was retrieved from a study of blood T cell repertoires in COVID-19 (dated by TCRdb to the early 2020s). For context, the study as a whole: Collaborator samples came from the United States, Italy and Spain and covered acute and convalescent phases of COVID-19. The repertoires were made available in a free public database intended to serve as a resource for research on the immune response to SARS-CoV-2. Where HLA class I and class II types were available, the types were taken from metadata supplied by the sample provider, not from assay-based typing. The prospective study material was composed of cDNA or gDNA derived from T cells, B-cell-depleted T cells, or PBMCs. The sample metadata nearly always contained a de-identified subject ID, COVID-19 status, age in years and sex. The dataset comprised deeply sampled blood TCRbeta repertoires from subjects exposed to, actively infected with, or recovered from COVID-19. The samples were drawn from two sources: the first 160 participants of the ongoing ImmuneRACE study, and 1,200 or so subjects contributed by 6 global collaborators. Study-wide conclusions, independent of this receptor: Clinical and demographic metadata were provided uncurated, with the amount varying by source and participant.

Enrolling through a virtual design, the prospective study's participants ranged in age from roughly 18 to 100 years and lived across some 22 United States geographic areas. To assign participants to cohorts, the prospective study relied on clinical history that participants themselves reported in a screening survey and a study questionnaire. Recovered participants in ImmuneRACE Cohort 3 were defined as having two consecutive negative NP/OP PCR tests, clearance from a healthcare professional, or resolution of symptoms. Each participant in the prospective study had whole blood, serum and a nasopharyngeal or oropharyngeal swab collected by mobile phlebotomists. Prospective study participants could optionally give additional blood draws and questionnaires over an approximately two-month period. Before DNA extraction, prospective study blood samples were shipped either frozen or at room temperature.

A word on this clone: Its antigen specificity is not known. One base away there is no much larger clone; base qualities are not given.

Trimming accounts for 6 bases at V and 7 bases at J, while the number of junction bases matched to no gene is 12. CDR1 is given as SQVTM and CDR2 as ANQGSEA, both from the germline V gene. The CDR3 contains 14 residues, cysteine and phenylalanine counted. Here the CDR3 DNA is all that survives: 42 bases in frame from base 1. TCRbeta CDR3 regions were amplified from genomic DNA by means of the immunoSEQ Assay, a bias-controlled multiplex PCR. As for the authors' bioinformatics: Nucleated cell counts per sample were estimated from amplification of reference gene primers within the assay. To quantify the absolute abundance of each unique TCRbeta CDR3 rearrangement, sequence reads were collapsed and filtered. For each sample, productive Simpson clonality was calculated by taking the square root of Simpson's diversity index across productive rearrangements. TCRdb mirrors the immuneACCESS table, restricted to in-frame sequences. Some clones are absent from its copies; in checked studies, under half trace to an unresolved V gene, and the reason for the others is unknown. V, J and clone size are those of that table, while D and trimming were read from the DNA. The sample records 300,000 or so clones, 80% to 90% of which are singletons. Roughly a tenth of the sample comes from the top ten.

The sequencing sample was made of PBMCs or T cells enriched from blood (not recorded which). The V and J segments used are TRBV29-1 and TRBJ2-1, with 7 middle bases fitting TRBD2. This sequence was found in a woman aged 18-35 years who had recovered from COVID-19. The DNA sequence is TGCAGCGTCCCCCGGGGCGGGAGTGGTAATGAGCAGTTCTTC. Translated, it gives CSVPRGGSGNEQFF.